This entry is about one T cell receptor beta chain. This record belongs to a study of blood T cell repertoires in COVID-19. Study information: Samples of COVID-19 (acute and convalescent) were obtained from the United States, Italy and Spain. PBMCs, B-cell-depleted T cells, or T cells provided the cDNA or gDNA that made up the material.

Original processing notes: Estimated nucleated cell counts came from reference gene primer amplification. Using immunoSEQ multiplex PCR, the repertoire was profiled, and TCRdb retains in-frame clones only, with some absent. V, J and clone size are those of that table, while D and trimming were read from the DNA. The sample contains hundreds of thousands of clones, about 85% of which appear only once. The trim removed 8 bases at V and 0 bases at J, leaving 6 bases unmatched. Germline CDR1 reads LNHDA; CDR2 reads SQIVND (reference sequence). This CDR3 has 15 amino acids. The TCR sequence derives from a woman between 18 and 29 years old with acute or convalescent COVID-19. The rearrangement joins TRBV19 to TRBJ2-3, with 9 bases identical to TRBD2. Sequencing input: peripheral blood. The DNA for the CDR3 is TGTGCCAGTCACCTAGCGGGACGCAGCACAGATACGCAGTATTTT. Protein product: CASHLAGRSTDTQYF.